The 27 T cell receptor beta chains in this list originate from one sample, sequenced in a study of T cell repertoires in cytomegalovirus infection. TCRdb reprocessed the reads via MiXCR and lists one record per CDR3 protein. The repertoire holds hundreds of thousands of distinct CDR3 sequences, about 29% seen once, with around 18% in the top ten. These receptors lack a known antigen. The material was cultured PBMCs, obtained from culture after CMV antigen stimulation. The receptors originated from a human donor in good health (CMV status not recorded). Some clones in this sample may be carry-over from other donors' samples.

CDR3 nucleotide sequence: TGTGCCAGCAGTTTCAACCCTCGGGGGGTTGAAGCTTTCTTT. This sequence encodes CASSFNPRGVEAFF. The V call is TRBV12-3 or TRBV12-4, the J call TRBJ1-1; possible D gene TRBD1, 5 bases. V lost 3 bases and J 7 bases, leaving 15 bases between the germline ends. This CDR3 spans 14 amino acids.

The chain recombines TRBV9 with TRBJ1-2; D is uncertain. The V end lost 4 bases, the J end lost 2 bases, and 9 bases lay between the germline ends. This CDR3 comprises 13 residues. The germline gives CDR1 SGDLS, CDR2 YYNGEE. The CDR3 sequence is CASSRDLNYGYTF. In DNA, the CDR3 is TGTGCCAGCAGCCGGGATTTAAACTATGGCTACACCTTC.

By its share, this clonotype is medium-sized (0.01 to 0.1%). This chain links TRBV24-1 with TRBJ2-3; D gene ambiguous. Germline V CDR1 and CDR2: KGHDR, SFDVKD. Trimming left V 9 bases short and J 0 bases short, with 18 bases between. The CDR3 consists of 16 residues. For the CDR3, the DNA is TGTGCCACCCATCGAGGTCTGCACACTAGCACAGATACGCAGTATTTT. Protein product: CATHRGLHTSTDTQYF.

The table lists this clonotype with a few counts. The chain recombines TRBV4-2 with TRBJ2-7, with 11 bases fitting TRBD1. After removal of 4 bases from V and 6 bases from J, the junction contained 5 bases not matched to a gene. Germline assignment: CDR1 LGHNA and CDR2 YNFKEQ. CDR3 size: 14 residues. CDR3 amino acids: CASSPRDRGGEQYF. For the CDR3, the DNA is TGTGCCAGCAGCCCCCGGGACAGGGGGGGCGAGCAGTACTTC.

The genes are TRBV7-8 and TRBJ1-6; D is ambiguous. The CDR3 is 13 amino acids. Germline V gives CDR1 SGHVS, CDR2 FQNEAQ. Trimming cost V 2 bases and J 8 bases, with 7 bases left between them. The CDR3 protein is CASSLTKDSPLHF. For the CDR3, the DNA is TGTGCCAGCAGCTTAACAAAGGATTCACCCCTCCACTTT. The full variable domain, rest sourced from reference TRBV7-8 and TRBJ1-6, is GAGVSQSPRYKVAKRGQDVALRCDPISGHVSLFWYQQALGQGPEFLTYFQNEAQLDKSGLPSDRFFAERPEGSVSTLKIQRTQQEDSAVYLCASSLTKDSPLHFGNGTRLTVT.

The gene calls are TRBV6-6 and TRBJ1-2; 8 nucleotides agree with TRBD1. The V gene's germline CDR1 is MNHNY and CDR2 SVGAGI (reference sequence). This CDR3 is 16 amino acids long. V dropped 0 bases and J dropped 1; count of bases not matched to a gene: 4. The chain's CDR3 is CASSYSARGRNYGYTF. Written as DNA, the CDR3 is TGTGCCAGCAGTTACTCAGCCAGGGGGCGTAACTATGGCTACACCTTC.

The rearrangement links TRBV10-3 to TRBJ1-6, with 7 nucleotides matching TRBD1. CDR1 and CDR2 from the germline V gene are ENHRY and SYGVKD. The V gene end was trimmed by 4 bases and the J gene end by 9 bases; junction bases not matched to a gene: 12. CDR3 length: 16 amino acids. CDR3 sequence (DNA): TGTGCCATCAGTGCCCCGACAGGGCCCCCCGTTTCACCCCTCCACTTT. Translated: CAISAPTGPPVSPLHF.

This clonotype appeared many times. The CDR3: CASSLGLAGAQREQYF. CDR3 nucleotides: TGTGCCAGCAGCCTGGGACTAGCGGGGGCCCAACGCGAGCAGTACTTC. J is TRBJ2-7 and V is TRBV7-9, with 14 positions matching TRBD2. This CDR3 is built from 16 residues. Looked up from germline, CDR1 is SEHNR and CDR2 is FQNEAQ (reference sequence). With V trimmed by 5 bases and J by 6 bases, 9 bases remained unmatched.

This clonotype appeared a few times. The chain carries TRBV10-3 and TRBJ2-3; TRBD2 aligns across 16 bases. Germline values: CDR1 ENHRY, CDR2 SYGVKD. V shed 6 bases and J 4 bases; nucleotides not matched to a gene: 1. This CDR3 is built from 15 residues. In DNA form, the CDR3 reads TGTGCCATCAGGGGGACTAGCGGGAGGGCAGATACGCAGTATTTT. Protein sequence: CAIRGTSGRADTQYF.

There are a few counts of this clonotype. The rearrangement uses TRBV28 and TRBJ2-1; 11 nucleotides line up with TRBD1. After removal of 5 bases from V and 4 bases from J, the junction contained 10 bases not matched to a gene. The CDR3 consists of 17 residues. Germline CDR1 reads MDHEN; CDR2 reads SYDVKM. The CDR3 DNA reads as TGTGCCAGCAGTCCTATAGGGGGACAGGGGGTGTACAATGAGCAGTTCTTC. Its translation: CASSPIGGQGVYNEQFF.

The V gene is TRBV6-5, the J gene TRBJ1-1; 8 bases are shared with TRBD1. The CDR3 has 13 residues. V shed 4 bases, J shed 7 bases, and the junction held 5 bases outside the gene matches. Per the germline V gene, CDR1 is MNHEY and CDR2 is SVGAGI. The CDR3 here is CASSSTGAVEAFF. The CDR3 nucleotides are TGTGCCAGCAGTTCGACAGGGGCGGTTGAAGCTTTCTTT.

This clonotype was seen just once. J is TRBJ2-7 and V is TRBV18, with 7 positions matching TRBD1. The CDR3 covers 15 residues. The germline V gene has CDR1 KGHSH and CDR2 LQKENI. V lost 4 bases to trimming and J lost 4 bases; unmatched junction nucleotides: 10. For the CDR3, the DNA is TGTGCCAGCTCACGCCGGGACAGAGGGGTTTACGAGCAGTACTTC. This translates into CASSRRDRGVYEQYF.

This clonotype occurred a few times. The rearrangement joins TRBV7-2 to TRBJ2-7, with TRBD2 matching 8 bases. The CDR3 consists of 15 residues. Germline-derived CDR1 and CDR2 are SGHTA and FQGNSA. The V gene end was trimmed by 5 bases and the J gene end by 2 bases; junction bases not matched to a gene: 8. The CDR3 region is CASSGRAGAAYEQYF. The CDR3 nucleotides are TGTGCCAGCAGCGGAAGAGCGGGAGCGGCCTACGAGCAGTACTTC. Using reference TRBV7-2 and TRBJ2-7 for the parts outside the CDR3, the full variable domain is GAGVSQSPSNKVTEKGKDVELRCDPISGHTALYWYRQSLGQGLEFLIYFQGNSAPDKSGLPSDRFSAERTGGSVSTLTIQRTQQEDSAVYLCASSGRAGAAYEQYFGPGTRLTVT.

The table lists this clonotype with many counts. J is TRBJ2-7 and V is TRBV9; D is possibly TRBD1 (6 bases). The CDR3 covers 14 residues. Trimming left V 2 bases short and J 0 bases short, with 9 bases between. Germline V CDR1 and CDR2: SGDLS, YYNGEE. This CDR3 is CASSVGQSSYEQYF. The CDR3 bases are TGTGCCAGCAGCGTTGGACAGAGCTCCTACGAGCAGTACTTC. The full variable domain, in which reference TRBV9 and TRBJ2-7 provide the parts outside the CDR3, is DSGVTQTPKHLITATGQRVTLRCSPRSGDLSVYWYQQSLDQGLQFLIQYYNGEERAKGNILERFSAQQFPDLHSELNLSSLELGDSALYFCASSVGQSSYEQYFGPGTRLTVT.

The V call is TRBV18, the J call TRBJ2-7; possibly TRBD2 for D (6 bases). Germline CDR1 reads KGHSH; CDR2 reads LQKENI. Trimming left V 0 bases short and J 3 bases short, with 9 bases between. This CDR3 has 14 amino acids. CDR3 nucleotide sequence: TGTGCCAGCTCACCACCGGGACTCTTCTACGAGCAGTACTTC. This translates into CASSPPGLFYEQYF.

This clonotype appeared a few times. This chain joins TRBV7-2 and TRBJ1-4; D gene uncertain. There are 15 residues in the CDR3. Trimming stripped 3 bases from V and 5 bases from J, with 13 bases between. The V gene's germline CDR1 is SGHTA and CDR2 FQGNSA. As DNA, the CDR3 is TGTGCCAGCAGCTTGGTAGGCGGTAGAAATGAAAAACTGTTTTTT. Translation: CASSLVGGRNEKLFF.

In this sample, this clonotype turned up a few times. The CDR3 bases are TGCAGTGCTAGAGAGGGGAGTTCCATAGGTACTGAAGCTTTCTTT. Amino acids: CSAREGSSIGTEAFF. The chain joins TRBV20-1 to TRBJ1-1; D is unresolved. The ends were cut back, 0 bases at V and 5 bases at J, with 16 bases in the middle. The CDR3 consists of 15 residues. The germline V gene encodes CDR1 DFQATT and CDR2 SNEGSKA (reference sequence).

The chain uses TRBV6-5 and TRBJ2-1, with D tentatively TRBD2 (10 bases). Germline V CDR1 and CDR2: MNHEY, SVGAGI. V dropped 6 bases and J dropped 7 bases, with 31 bases sitting between them. The CDR3 loop spans 19 amino acids. The CDR3 DNA reads as TGTGCCAGCAGCTGGAACAGGGGGCCAAGCGGGAGGGCTCGGAATGAGCAGTTCTTC. Translating it yields CASSWNRGPSGRARNEQFF.

This chain connects TRBV19 to TRBJ1-5; a weak D match, TRBD1 (5 bases). Per the germline V gene, CDR1 is LNHDA and CDR2 is SQIVND (reference sequence). The CDR3 runs to 15 residues. V was trimmed by 3 bases and J by 2 bases, leaving 11 bases between them. For the CDR3, the DNA is TGTGCCAGTAGTATGGTAGGGGTTCGCAATCAGCCCCAGCATTTT. Encoded protein: CASSMVGVRNQPQHF. The full variable domain, with the rest looked up from reference TRBV19 and TRBJ1-5, is DGGITQSPKYLFRKEGQNVTLSCEQNLNHDAMYWYRQDPGQGLRLIYYSQIVNDFQKGDIAEGYSVSREKKESFPLTVTSAQKNPTAFYLCASSMVGVRNQPQHFGDGTRLSIL.

The table lists this clonotype with a few counts. The chain recombines TRBV7-9 with TRBJ2-2, with no clear D. Germline CDR1 and CDR2: SEHNR and FQNEAQ (reference sequence). V gave up 1 base and J gave up 6 bases, with 6 bases separating them. The CDR3 consists of 13 residues. The CDR3 nucleotides read TGTGCCAGCAGCTTAGAAGGCCCCGGGGAGCTGTTTTTT. Protein product: CASSLEGPGELFF.

This clonotype came up a few times. The genes are TRBV12-5 and TRBJ1-5; D may be TRBD1 (5 bases). Per the germline V gene, CDR1 is LGHNT and CDR2 is FRNRAP. This CDR3 has 18 residues. V lost 0 bases and J lost 7, with 22 bases in between. CDR3: CASGLVGRSRGTCQPQHF. The CDR3 region has the DNA TGTGCTAGTGGTTTGGTAGGGAGGTCAAGGGGCACGTGCCAGCCCCAGCATTTT.

There are many counts of this clonotype. V gene TRBV7-8 combines with J gene TRBJ2-4, with D possibly being TRBD2 (5 bases). CDR3 length: 17 residues. The germline CDR1 and CDR2 sequences are SGHVS and FQNEAQ. V was pared by 5 bases and J by 4 bases, with 21 bases between. The CDR3 sequence: CASSEAEGSWTKNIQYF. CDR3 coding DNA: TGTGCCAGCAGCGAGGCGGAAGGGAGTTGGACGAAAAACATTCAGTACTTC.

This clonotype was recorded once. The genes are TRBV18 and TRBJ1-5; D not resolved. V lost 3 bases and J 5 bases, leaving 11 bases between the germline ends. This CDR3 comprises 14 residues. The germline gives CDR1 KGHSH, CDR2 LQKENI. The CDR3 protein is CASSPPDGDQPQHF. The CDR3, as DNA: TGTGCCAGCTCACCTCCGGACGGGGATCAGCCCCAGCATTTT.

This sequence joins TRBV6-2 or TRBV6-3 and TRBJ1-2, with 12 bases fitting TRBD1. The CDR3 contains 15 residues. J was trimmed by 8 bases and V by 4 bases; bases with no gene match: 8. Germline loops: CDR1 MNHEY, CDR2 SVGEGT. CDR3 region: CASSSPGQGASGYTF. In nucleotides, the CDR3 is TGTGCCAGCAGTTCGCCGGGACAGGGGGCGTCCGGCTACACCTTC.

The rearrangement links TRBV28 to TRBJ1-2; D is perhaps TRBD1 (5 bases). V was cut by 7 bases and J by 5 bases, with 17 bases left in between. CDR1 is MDHEN, CDR2 SYDVKM, per germline. The CDR3 covers 14 residues. CDR3 nucleotides: TGTGCCAGCATCAACACCGGGGGTGGGTATGGCTACACCTTC. Translation: CASINTGGGYGYTF.

For this clonotype: A much larger clonotype is one base distant, so this may be a read error. The DNA is left out, because the CDR3 cannot be placed on it with certainty; the CDR3 is given as TCRdb lists it. The chain combines TRBV7-2 with TRBJ1-3; the D call of TRBD1 is as the table states it, not checked on the DNA. The length of the CDR3 is 18 amino acids, counting both ends. Germline V gene data show CDR1 as SGHTA and CDR2 as FQGNSA. CDR3 sequence reads: CASSLAQGGWGSGNTTYF.

V and J are TRBV27 and TRBJ2-7; 15 bases align to TRBD2. CDR1 and CDR2 (germline): MNHEY, SMNVEV (reference sequence). The J segment lost 7 bases and the V segment lost 6 bases, leaving 10 bases of the junction unmatched. The CDR3 is 16 residues long. The CDR3 sequence: CASSFTGTSGRSEQYF. The CDR3 coding sequence is TGTGCCAGCAGCTTTACCGGGACTAGCGGGAGGAGTGAGCAGTACTTC.